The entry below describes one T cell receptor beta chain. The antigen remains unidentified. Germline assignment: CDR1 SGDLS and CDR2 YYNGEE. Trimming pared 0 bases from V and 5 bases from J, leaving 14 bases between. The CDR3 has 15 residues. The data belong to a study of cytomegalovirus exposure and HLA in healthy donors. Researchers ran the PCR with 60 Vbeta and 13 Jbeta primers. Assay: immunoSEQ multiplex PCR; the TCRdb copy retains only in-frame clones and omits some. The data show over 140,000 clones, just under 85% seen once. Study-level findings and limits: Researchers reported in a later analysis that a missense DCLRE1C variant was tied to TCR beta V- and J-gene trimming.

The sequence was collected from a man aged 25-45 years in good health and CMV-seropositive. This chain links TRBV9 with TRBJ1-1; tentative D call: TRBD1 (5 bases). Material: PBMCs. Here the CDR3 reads CASSVVPDGGTEAFF. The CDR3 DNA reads TGTGCCAGCAGCGTAGTTCCGGACGGGGGGACTGAAGCTTTCTTT.